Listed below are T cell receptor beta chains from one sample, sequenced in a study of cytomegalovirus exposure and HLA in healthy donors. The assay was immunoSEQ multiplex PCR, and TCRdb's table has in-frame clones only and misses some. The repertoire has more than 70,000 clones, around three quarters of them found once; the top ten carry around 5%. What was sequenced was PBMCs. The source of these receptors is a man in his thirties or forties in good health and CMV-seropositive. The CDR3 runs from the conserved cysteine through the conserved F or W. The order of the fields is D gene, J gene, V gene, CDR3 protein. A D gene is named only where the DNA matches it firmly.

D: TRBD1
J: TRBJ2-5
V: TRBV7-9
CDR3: CSSNRGQETQYF

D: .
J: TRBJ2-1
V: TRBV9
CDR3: CASSVQRGSSYNEQFF

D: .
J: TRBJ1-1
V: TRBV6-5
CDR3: CASSTNAEAFF

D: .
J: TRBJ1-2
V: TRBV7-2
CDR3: CASSLDGRVNYGYTF

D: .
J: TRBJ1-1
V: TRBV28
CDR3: CASSLGGNMNTEAFF

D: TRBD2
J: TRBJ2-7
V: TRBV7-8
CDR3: CASSPTSGRGSYEQYF

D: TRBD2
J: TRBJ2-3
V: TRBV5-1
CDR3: CASSLTTSGGAGDTQYF

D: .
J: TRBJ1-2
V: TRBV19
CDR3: CASSGEDYGYTF

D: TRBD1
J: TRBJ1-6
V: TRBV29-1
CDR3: CSVAVGGRGNSPLHF

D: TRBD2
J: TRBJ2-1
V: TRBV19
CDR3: CASSIDGREGGSYNEQFF

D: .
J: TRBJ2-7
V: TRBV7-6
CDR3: CASSSGGVTYEQYF

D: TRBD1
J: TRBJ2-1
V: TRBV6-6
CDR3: CASSYRGQDNEQFF

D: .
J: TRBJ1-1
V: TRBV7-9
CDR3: CASSLGQSRAEAFF

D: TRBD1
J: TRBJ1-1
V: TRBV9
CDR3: CASSSRTGTNTEAFF

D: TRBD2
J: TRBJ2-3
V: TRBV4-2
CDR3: CASSQKTGGFSDTQYF

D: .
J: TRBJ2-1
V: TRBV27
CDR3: CASSLGIAATSQFF

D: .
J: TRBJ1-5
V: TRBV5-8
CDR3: CASSLALSGDQPQHF

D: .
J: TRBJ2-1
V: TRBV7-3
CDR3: CASSPHVAGINEQFF

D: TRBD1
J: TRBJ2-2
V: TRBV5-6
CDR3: CASSLSDRLNTGELFF

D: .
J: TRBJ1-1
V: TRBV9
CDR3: CASSTHPAGMNTEAFF

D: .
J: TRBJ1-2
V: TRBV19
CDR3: CASSTPVQDSSNYGYTF

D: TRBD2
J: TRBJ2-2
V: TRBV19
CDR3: CASSMPSGSNTGELFF

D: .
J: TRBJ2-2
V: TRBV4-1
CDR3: CASSQGDHTGELFF

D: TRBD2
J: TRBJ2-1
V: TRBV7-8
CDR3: CASSLLRLAGLERIDEQFF

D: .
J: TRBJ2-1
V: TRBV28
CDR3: CASWGRYNEQFF

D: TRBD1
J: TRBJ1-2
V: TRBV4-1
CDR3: CASSQTGALYSGYTF

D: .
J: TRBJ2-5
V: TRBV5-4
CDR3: CASRHRALQETQYF

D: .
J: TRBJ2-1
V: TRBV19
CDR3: CASSIDGWTSSSNEQFF

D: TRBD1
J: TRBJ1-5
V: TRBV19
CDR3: CASSISGTGMRQPQHF

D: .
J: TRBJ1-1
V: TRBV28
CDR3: CASSLTVRAYTEAFF

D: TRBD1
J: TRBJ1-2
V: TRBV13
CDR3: CASSLGTGGLVYGYTF

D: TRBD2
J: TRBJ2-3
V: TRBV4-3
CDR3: CASSQTLTSGGKDTQYF

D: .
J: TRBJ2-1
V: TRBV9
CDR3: CASSVFGGTHNEQFF

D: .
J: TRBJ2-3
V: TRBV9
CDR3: CASSGSLRDTDTQYF

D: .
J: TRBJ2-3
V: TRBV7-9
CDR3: CASSPLVSSTDTQYF

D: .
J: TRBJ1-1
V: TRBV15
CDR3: CATSSDRNTEAFF

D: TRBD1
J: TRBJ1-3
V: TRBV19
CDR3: CASSGWTGPSGNTIYF

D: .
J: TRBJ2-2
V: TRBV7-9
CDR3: CSSGAGTGELFF

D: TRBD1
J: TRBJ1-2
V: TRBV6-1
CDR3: CASSARTGINYGYTF

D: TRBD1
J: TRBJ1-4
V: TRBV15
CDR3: CATSSWDRNDEKLFF

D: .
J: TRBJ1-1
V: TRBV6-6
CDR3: CASSLMAPEAFF

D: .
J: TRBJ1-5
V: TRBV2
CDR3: CASSEKPLNQPQHF

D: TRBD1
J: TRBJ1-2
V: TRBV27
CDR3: CASGTGARGYTF

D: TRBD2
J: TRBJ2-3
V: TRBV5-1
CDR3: CASSGREGLDTQYF

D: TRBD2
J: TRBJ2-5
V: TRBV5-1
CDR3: CASSLEVSGALQETQYF

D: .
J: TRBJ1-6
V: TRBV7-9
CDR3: CASSPQGGVYNSPLHF

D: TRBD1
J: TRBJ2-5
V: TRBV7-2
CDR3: CASSRPGTGPAETQYF

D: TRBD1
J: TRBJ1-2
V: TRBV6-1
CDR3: CASSPGTGSYGYTF

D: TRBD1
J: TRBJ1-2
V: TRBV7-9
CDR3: CASRAGTGAGYTF

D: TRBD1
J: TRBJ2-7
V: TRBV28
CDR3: CASSFGGDRVVHEQYF

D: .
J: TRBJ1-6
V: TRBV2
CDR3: CAGRAREDSPLHF

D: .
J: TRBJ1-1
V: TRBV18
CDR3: CASSPRGANTEAFF